This TCR beta chain was recorded in a study of breast tumors, draining lymph nodes, adjacent tissues. Germline-derived CDR1 and CDR2 are KGHSH and LQKENI. The CDR3 totals 16 residues. A note on this clonotype: Its antigen is currently unknown. Germline is not matched at one junction end, which may reflect a read error.

TCRdb analysed the multiplex PCR reads with MiXCR anew, one entry per CDR3 protein. The profile shows 150,000 to 200,000 distinct CDR3 sequences, 30% to 35% of them singletons. The study, taken as a whole, reports: The data were judged consistent with most tumor T cells coming from lymph node and expanding in tumor.

The lymph nodes were axillary draining lymph nodes from breast cancer patients. The rearrangement uses TRBV18 and TRBJ2-7; 8 positions agree with TRBD1. Source material: axillary lymph node tissue. This clonotype was sampled from a female donor with breast cancer. Some clones in this sample may be carry-over from other donors' samples. The CDR3 spells CASSLKRLDRAYKQYF. CDR3 coding DNA: TGTGCCAGCTCACTCAAGAGGCTGGACAGGGCCTACAAGCAGTACTTC.